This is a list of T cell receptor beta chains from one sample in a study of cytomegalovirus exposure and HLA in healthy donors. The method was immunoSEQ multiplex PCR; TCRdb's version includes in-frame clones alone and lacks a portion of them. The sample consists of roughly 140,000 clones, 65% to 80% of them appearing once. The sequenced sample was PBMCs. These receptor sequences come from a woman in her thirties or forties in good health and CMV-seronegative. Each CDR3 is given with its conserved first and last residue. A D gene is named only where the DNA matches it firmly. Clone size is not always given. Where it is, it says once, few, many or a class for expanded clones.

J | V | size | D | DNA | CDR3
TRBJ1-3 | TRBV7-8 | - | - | TGTGCCAGCAGCTTAGACCAGGTCGGACTGTCTGGAAACACCATATATTTT | CASSLDQVGLSGNTIYF
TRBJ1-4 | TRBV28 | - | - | TGTGCCAGCAGTTCCGGGACTACCAATGAAAAACTGTTTTTT | CASSSGTTNEKLFF
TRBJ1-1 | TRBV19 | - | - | TGTGCCAGTAGTTTAGATGAATACGGTACTGAAGCTTTCTTT | CASSLDEYGTEAFF
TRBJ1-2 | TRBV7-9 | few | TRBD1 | TGTTCCAGCAGCCGCAGGGGCCAGGGGGGAACATATGGCTACACCTTC | CSSSRRGQGGTYGYTF
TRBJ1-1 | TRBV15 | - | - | TGTGCCACCAGCAGAGATCCCCAGGGGGAAGCTTTCTTT | CATSRDPQGEAFF
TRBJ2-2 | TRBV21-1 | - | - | TGTGCCAGCAGCAGAGTTTCGACAGGGAGGTTGGAAAACACCGGGGAGCTGTTTTTT | CASSRVSTGRLENTGELFF
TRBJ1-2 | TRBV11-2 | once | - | TGTGCCAGCAGCTTTCCCTCTCGGGGTGGCTACACCTTC | CASSFPSRGGYTF
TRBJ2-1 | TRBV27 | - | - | TGTGCCAGCAGTCAGCAGGGGGGATTATGGAATGAGCAGTTCTTC | CASSQQGGLWNEQFF
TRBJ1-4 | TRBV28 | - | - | TGTGCCAGCAGCCTACGGGGGGCGGGGACTAATGAAAAACTGTTTTTT | CASSLRGAGTNEKLFF
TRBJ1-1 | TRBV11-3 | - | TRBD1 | TGTGCCAGCAGCTCCGGGACAGGGGGCTCAAGGCCGGAAGTAACTTTCTTT | CASSSGTGGSRPEVTFF
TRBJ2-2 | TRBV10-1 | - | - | TGCGCCAGCAGTCCCAACAGTGCCGGGGAGCTGTTTTTT | CASSPNSAGELFF
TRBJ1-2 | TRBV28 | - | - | TGTGCCAGCAGTCTAAGTCCAAGCTATGGCTACACCTTC | CASSLSPSYGYTF
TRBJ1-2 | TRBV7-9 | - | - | TGTGCCAGCCAGCGAACAGGGCAAAACTATGGCTACACCTTC | CASQRTGQNYGYTF
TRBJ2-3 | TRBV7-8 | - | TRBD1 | TGTGCCAGCAGCTTTGAGTCTTACGGGACAGCGAACACAGATACGCAGTATTTT | CASSFESYGTANTDTQYF
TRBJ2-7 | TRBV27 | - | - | TGTGCCAGCAGAACGATTGATAGCTACGAGCAGTACTTC | CASRTIDSYEQYF
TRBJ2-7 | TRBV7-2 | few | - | TGTGCCAGCAGCTTACTCCTAGCGCGCAACGAGCAGTACTTC | CASSLLLARNEQYF
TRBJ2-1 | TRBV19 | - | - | TGTGCCAGTAGTATAGACTCCGGGAGCAACTACAATGAGCAGTTCTTC | CASSIDSGSNYNEQFF
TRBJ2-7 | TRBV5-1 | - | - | TGCGCCAGCAGCAGGAAACAGGAGCACGAGCAGTACTTC | CASSRKQEHEQYF
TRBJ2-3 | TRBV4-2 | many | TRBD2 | TGTGCCAGCAGCCAAGTTATTGGGACTAGCGGGCTCACGCAGTATTTT | CASSQVIGTSGLTQYF
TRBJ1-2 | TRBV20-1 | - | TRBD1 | TGCAGTCGACAGGGGAGAGATGGCTACACCTTC | CSRQGRDGYTF
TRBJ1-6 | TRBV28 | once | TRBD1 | TGTGCCAGCAGTTTATTTACTCTCGACAGGGGGAGGAATTCACCCCTCCACTTT | CASSLFTLDRGRNSPLHF
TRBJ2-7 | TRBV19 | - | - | TGTGCCACGCGGCGGCAGGGAGGCGGCGACGAGCAGTACTTC | CATRRQGGGDEQYF
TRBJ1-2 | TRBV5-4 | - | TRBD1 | TGTGCCAGCAGCGTTGGAGGGACAGTCTATGGCTACACCTTC | CASSVGGTVYGYTF
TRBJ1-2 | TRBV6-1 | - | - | TGTGCCAGCAGTGAAAGCGGGGAAAACTATGGCTACACCTTC | CASSESGENYGYTF
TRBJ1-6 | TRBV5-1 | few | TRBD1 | TGCGCCAGCAGCCCAGGGGGGTATGATAATTCACCCCTCCACTTT | CASSPGGYDNSPLHF
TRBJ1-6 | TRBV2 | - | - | TGTGCCAGCAGTGTTTGGGGGCAGGGTGGATCACCCCTCCACTTT | CASSVWGQGGSPLHF
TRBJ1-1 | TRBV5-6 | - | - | TGTGCCAGCAGCCAACTAGGGAAGGTCTCGTCCAGAGGCGAAGCTTTCTTT | CASSQLGKVSSRGEAFF
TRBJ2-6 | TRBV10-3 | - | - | TGTGCCATCACCCGAGAGAGCGGCGCCTCTGGGGCCAACGTCCTGACTTTC | CAITRESGASGANVLTF
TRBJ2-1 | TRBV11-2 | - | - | TGTGCCAGCAGCTTTGCGAGCTCCTACAATGAGCAGTTCTTC | CASSFASSYNEQFF
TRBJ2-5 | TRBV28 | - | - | TGTGCCAGCAGTTCGACGGAGGACGAGACCCAGTACTTC | CASSSTEDETQYF
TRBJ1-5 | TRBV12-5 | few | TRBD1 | TGTGCTAGTGGTTTGGGAGGGGGCTACTTTCAGGGAAGCAATCAGCCCCAGCATTTT | CASGLGGGYFQGSNQPQHF
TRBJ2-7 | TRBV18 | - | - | TGTGCCAGCTGCCTCCGGGGGGCCAACTCCTACGAGCAGTACTTC | CASCLRGANSYEQYF
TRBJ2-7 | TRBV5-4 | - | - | TGTGCCAGCAGCTTGGATTCCGGCGAGCAGTACTTC | CASSLDSGEQYF
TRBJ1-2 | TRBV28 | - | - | TGTGCCAGCAGCCCTCGAGTAGGCTACACCTTC | CASSPRVGYTF
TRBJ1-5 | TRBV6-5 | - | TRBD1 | TGTGCCAGCAACCGCGACAGGGTTGGCAATCAGCCCCAGCATTTT | CASNRDRVGNQPQHF
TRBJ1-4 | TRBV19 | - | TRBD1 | TGTGCCAGTAGCTATAACAGGGGTGGGGGAACTAATGAAAAACTGTTTTTT | CASSYNRGGGTNEKLFF
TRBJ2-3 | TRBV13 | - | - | TGTGCCAGCAGCCTTTTAGGTGCGGGTTCGATCGATACGCAGTATTTT | CASSLLGAGSIDTQYF
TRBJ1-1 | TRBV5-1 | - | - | TGCGCCAGCATGGGGGGAGACAGCTTGAACACTGAAGCTTTCTTT | CASMGGDSLNTEAFF
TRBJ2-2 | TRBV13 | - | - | TGTGCCAGCAGCTTATTTAGCCCGAACACCGGGGAGCTGTTTTTT | CASSLFSPNTGELFF
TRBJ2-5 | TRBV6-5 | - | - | TGTGCCAGCAGTTACGCCGGACGGGAAGGGGAGACCCAGTACTTC | CASSYAGREGETQYF
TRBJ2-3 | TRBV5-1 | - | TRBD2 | TGCGCCACCGCAATGGGACTAGCGGGGGATACGCAGTATTTT | CATAMGLAGDTQYF
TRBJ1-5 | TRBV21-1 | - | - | TGTGCCAGCAGCCCGCAGGACAGCAGGATTCCCCAGCATTTT | CASSPQDSRIPQHF
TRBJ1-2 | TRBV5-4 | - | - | TGTGCCAGCAGCTTGGACTCTAACTATGGCTACACCTTC | CASSLDSNYGYTF
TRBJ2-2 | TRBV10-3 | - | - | TGTGCCATCGGCTCAAGGACAGACGTCGGGGAGCTGTTTTTT | CAIGSRTDVGELFF
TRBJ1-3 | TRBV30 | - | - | TGTGCCTGGAGGCAGGGGAGAAACACCATATATTTT | CAWRQGRNTIYF
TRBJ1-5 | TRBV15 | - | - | TGTGCCACCAGCAGGGGAGGTCAGCCCCAGCATTTT | CATSRGGQPQHF
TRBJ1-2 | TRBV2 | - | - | TGTGCCAGCAGTCGGACTGATGTAGGCTACACCTTC | CASSRTDVGYTF
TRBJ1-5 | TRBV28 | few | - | TGTGCCGGCCGGCGAGGTGCTAGCAATCAGCCCCAGCATTTT | CAGRRGASNQPQHF
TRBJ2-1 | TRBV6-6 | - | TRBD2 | TGTGCCAGCAGGCCGGTCGGGGGGGATGAGCAGTTCTTC | CASRPVGGDEQFF
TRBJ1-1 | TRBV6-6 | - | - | TGTGCCAGCAGACCACTAGAGAACACTGAAGCTTTCTTT | CASRPLENTEAFF
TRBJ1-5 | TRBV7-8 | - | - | TGTGCCAGCAGCTCAAACAGGGATCAGCCCCAGCATTTT | CASSSNRDQPQHF
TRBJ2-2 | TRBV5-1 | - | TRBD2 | TGCGCCAGCAGCTTGCTAGCGGGGGCTGCGCCCGGGGAGCTGTTTTTT | CASSLLAGAAPGELFF
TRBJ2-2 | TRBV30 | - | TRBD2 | TGTGCCTGGAAGCCCAGCGGGGAAGCCGGGGAGCTGTTTTTT | CAWKPSGEAGELFF
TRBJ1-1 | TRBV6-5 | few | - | TGTGCCAGCAGTTACTCAATCATGCCAGGGTACACTGAAGCTTTCTTT | CASSYSIMPGYTEAFF
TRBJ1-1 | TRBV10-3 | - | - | TGTGCCATCAGTGAGTCGAATCAGCGGAAAGCTTTCTTT | CAISESNQRKAFF